The 20 T cell receptor beta chains given below trace back to one sample, sequenced in a study of technical replicates of blood from a handful of donors. Some clones are missing from TCRdb's copy, which holds only in-frame ones; the method was immunoSEQ multiplex PCR. The repertoire holds tens of thousands of clones, with around four fifths as singletons. Sequencing input: PBMCs. These TCRs come from a human donor in good health. Some clones in this sample may be carry-over from other donors' samples.

This rearrangement joins TRBV10-1 to TRBJ1-1; TRBD1 is a possible D gene (6 bases). V lost 6 bases and J 7 bases, leaving 21 bases between the germline ends. The V gene's germline CDR1 is WNHNN and CDR2 SYGVQD (reference sequence). This CDR3 contains 15 residues. CDR3 sequence reads: CASSFTRGEGGEAFF. The CDR3, as DNA: TGCGCCAGCAGCTTTACCCGGGGGGAGGGGGGTGAAGCTTTCTTT.

This clone turned up a few times. The chain is built from TRBV2 and TRBJ1-2; D is unclear. The germline V gene has CDR1 SNHLY and CDR2 FYNNEI. The CDR3 has 14 residues. Trimming removed 7 bases from V and 2 bases from J, with 14 bases in between. The CDR3 sequence: CASTGGVRNYGYTF. The CDR3 bases are TGTGCCAGCACGGGTGGAGTCCGAAACTATGGCTACACCTTC.

The gene calls are TRBV9 and TRBJ1-1; tentatively, D is TRBD1 (6 bases). V was shortened by 2 bases and J by 1 base, with 9 bases between the two germline ends. CDR1 is SGDLS and CDR2 is YYNGEE in the germline V gene. The CDR3 consists of 14 residues. Here the CDR3 DNA reads TGTGCCAGCAGCGTGGGGGCGCCGAACACTGAAGCTTTCTTT. It is translated as CASSVGAPNTEAFF.

The V and J genes are TRBV30 and TRBJ2-1; D remains ambiguous. CDR3 length: 14 amino acids. V was shortened by 1 base and J by 0 bases, with 7 bases between the two germline ends. Germline lookup yields CDR1 GTSNPN and CDR2 SVGIG (reference sequence). CDR3 sequence: CAWSAHSSYNEQFF. Here the CDR3 DNA reads TGTGCCTGGAGTGCGCATAGCTCCTACAATGAGCAGTTCTTC.

V gene TRBV7-3 combines with J gene TRBJ1-6; D unclear. The CDR3 loop spans 16 amino acids. V dropped 1 base and J dropped 6 bases, with 13 bases sitting between them. Germline loops: CDR1 SGHTA, CDR2 FQGTGA. The CDR3 is CASSLMGGQTNSPLHF. The CDR3 DNA reads as TGTGCCAGCAGCTTAATGGGCGGGCAGACTAATTCACCCCTCCACTTT.

The chain combines TRBV25-1 with TRBJ1-6; 7 positions agree with TRBD1. With 8 bases clipped from V and 9 bases from J, the junction kept 10 bases outside the gene matches. CDR3 size: 14 residues. Germline assignment: CDR1 MGHDK and CDR2 SYGVNS. The CDR3 spells CASAPHRGSSPLHF. In nucleotides, the CDR3 is TGTGCCAGCGCACCTCACAGGGGAAGTTCACCCCTCCACTTT.

The V and J genes are TRBV19 and TRBJ2-6; 7 bases line up with TRBD1. The CDR3 extends over 17 amino acids. With V trimmed by 1 base and J by 0 bases, 3 bases remained unmatched. Germline V gives CDR1 LNHDA, CDR2 SQIVND (reference sequence). This CDR3 is CASSIGQGSSGANVLTF. CDR3 nucleotides: TGTGCCAGTAGTATAGGACAGGGAAGCTCTGGGGCCAACGTCCTGACTTTC.

The V and J genes are TRBV27 and TRBJ2-7, with D possibly TRBD2 on 6 matching bases. The V gene's germline CDR1 is MNHEY and CDR2 SMNVEV (reference sequence). Trimming cost V 6 bases and J 4 bases, with 16 bases left between them. The CDR3 is made up of 14 amino acids. CDR3 coding DNA: TGTGCCAGCAGCCCACGCAGCGGACTATACGAGCAGTACTTC. The encoded protein is CASSPRSGLYEQYF.

This chain connects TRBV7-9 to TRBJ2-3; 11 bases map to TRBD2. Germline V CDR1 and CDR2: SEHNR, FQNEAQ (reference sequence). CDR3 length: 16 residues. V shed 5 bases and J 3 bases; nucleotides not matched to a gene: 7. The DNA for the CDR3 is TGTGCCAGCAGCGCCTCCCTAGCGGGAGGAACAGATACGCAGTATTTT. Translated, it gives CASSASLAGGTDTQYF.

V is TRBV7-3 and J is TRBJ2-2, with unresolved D. CDR3 length: 13 amino acids. CDR1 is SGHTA, CDR2 FQGTGA, per germline. With 2 bases removed from V and 7 bases from J, the gap between germline ends came to 8 bases. DNA for the CDR3: TGTGCCAGCAGCTTAGGCCTTGGCGGGGAGCTGTTTTTT. Translation: CASSLGLGGELFF.

The V call is TRBV19, the J call TRBJ1-1; D call uncertain. Trimming shortened V by 4 bases and J by 6 bases, and 18 bases separated the two germline ends. Germline assignment: CDR1 LNHDA and CDR2 SQIVND (reference sequence). The CDR3 length is 15 residues. The CDR3 loop is CASSRRSGFGPEAFF. CDR3 nucleotides: TGTGCCAGTAGTAGGAGGAGTGGGTTTGGGCCTGAAGCTTTCTTT.

This clone was counted a few times. The V gene is TRBV29-1, the J gene TRBJ1-2; TRBD1 matches at 11 bases. The germline gives CDR1 SQVTM, CDR2 ANQGSEA. After removal of 0 bases from V and 6 bases from J, the junction contained 3 bases not matched to a gene. CDR3 size: 14 residues. CDR3 amino acids: CSVEDRTGGDGYTF. CDR3 nucleotides: TGCAGCGTTGAAGATCGGACAGGGGGCGATGGCTACACCTTC. The full variable domain, its missing parts supplied by reference TRBV29-1 and TRBJ1-2, is SAVISQKPSRDICQRGTSLTIQCQVDSQVTMMFWYRQQPGQSLTLIATANQGSEATYESGFVIDKFPISRPNLTFSTLTVSNMSPEDSSIYLCSVEDRTGGDGYTFGSGTRLTVV.

The chain joins TRBV15 to TRBJ1-4; 8 bases map to TRBD1. The V segment lost 5 bases and the J segment 4 bases; nucleotides outside the gene matches: 6. CDR1 and CDR2 (germline): LNHNV, YYDKDF (reference sequence). The CDR3 has 15 residues. CDR3 DNA: TGTGCCACCAGCGGGACAGGAGAATATAATGAAAAACTGTTTTTT. Amino acid sequence: CATSGTGEYNEKLFF.

The rearrangement links TRBV7-3 to TRBJ2-6; D unclear. CDR1 is SGHTA and CDR2 is FQGTGA in the germline V gene. V was cut by 5 bases and J by 0 bases, with 17 bases left in between. CDR3 size: 18 residues. Here the CDR3 reads CASSKDGGFRSGANVLTF. The CDR3 DNA sequence: TGTGCCAGCAGCAAAGATGGCGGATTCCGCTCTGGGGCCAACGTCCTGACTTTC.

The chain combines TRBV15 with TRBJ1-5; the D is unclear. The CDR3 is 16 amino acids. Germline V gene sequence: CDR1 LNHNV, CDR2 YYDKDF (reference sequence). V was pared by 0 bases and J by 4 bases, with 13 bases between. The CDR3, as DNA: TGTGCCACCAGCAGAGATGGTAACAGCAGAAATCAGCCCCAGCATTTT. Translated, it gives CATSRDGNSRNQPQHF.

The chain has TRBV6-1 and TRBJ2-2; 11 bases map to TRBD2. CDR1 and CDR2 (germline): MNHNS, SASEGT. Unmatched junction bases numbered 7, after V lost 2 bases and J lost 11 bases. This CDR3 spans 15 amino acids. DNA of the CDR3: TGTGCCAGCAGTGAATTGGTAGCGGGGGGGCATGAGCTGTTTTTT. Protein sequence: CASSELVAGGHELFF.

The genes are TRBV7-2 and TRBJ1-2, with 7 nucleotides matching TRBD1. Germline loops: CDR1 SGHTA, CDR2 FQGNSA. With V trimmed by 3 bases and J by 6 bases, 4 bases remained unmatched. The CDR3 sequence is 13 residues long. DNA for the CDR3: TGTGCCAGCAGCTTTGGAGACAGGGATGGCTACACCTTC. Protein product: CASSFGDRDGYTF.

This clone was counted between two and nine times. The chain couples TRBV4-1 to TRBJ2-1; D not resolved. The CDR3 has 12 amino acids. Per germline, CDR1 MGHRA and CDR2 YSYEKL. V was shortened by 0 bases and J by 8 bases, with 5 bases between the two germline ends. The CDR3 reads CASSQESDEQFF. The CDR3 DNA reads as TGCGCCAGCAGCCAAGAATCCGATGAGCAGTTCTTC.

Only a few counts were recorded for this clone. The genes are TRBV4-2 and TRBJ2-7; D uncertain. Trimming took off 0 bases at V and 0 bases at J, with 9 bases between the two ends. Germline lookup yields CDR1 LGHNA and CDR2 YNFKEQ. The CDR3 runs 15 residues. The CDR3 DNA reads as TGTGCCAGCAGCCAAGAGTCCGAGAGCTCCTACGAGCAGTACTTC. It translates to CASSQESESSYEQYF.

The CDR3 protein is CASSWDRGRWATEAFF. CDR3 in DNA: TGTGCCAGCAGTTGGGACAGGGGCCGCTGGGCCACTGAAGCTTTCTTT. The chain is built from TRBV25-1 and TRBJ1-1, with 10 bases that match TRBD1. The CDR3 length is 16 residues. Germline assignment: CDR1 MGHDK and CDR2 SYGVNS. The V and J ends lost 5 bases and 4 bases, in that order; junction bases with no gene match: 10.